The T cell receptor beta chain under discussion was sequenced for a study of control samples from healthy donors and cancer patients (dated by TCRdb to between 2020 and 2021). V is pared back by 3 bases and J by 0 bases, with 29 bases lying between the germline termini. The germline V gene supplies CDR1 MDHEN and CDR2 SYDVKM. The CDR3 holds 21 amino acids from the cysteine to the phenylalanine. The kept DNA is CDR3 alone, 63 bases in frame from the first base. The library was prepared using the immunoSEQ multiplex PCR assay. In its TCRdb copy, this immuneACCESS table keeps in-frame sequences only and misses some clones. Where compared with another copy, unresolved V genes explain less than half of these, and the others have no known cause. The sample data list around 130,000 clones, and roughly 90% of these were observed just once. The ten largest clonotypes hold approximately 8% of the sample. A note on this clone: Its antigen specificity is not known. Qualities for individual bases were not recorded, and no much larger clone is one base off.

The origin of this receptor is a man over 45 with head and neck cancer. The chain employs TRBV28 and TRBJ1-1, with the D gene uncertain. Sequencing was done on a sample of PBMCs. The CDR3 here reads CASSLLSVVGHFYSMNTEAFF. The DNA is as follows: TGTGCCAGCAGTTTGCTTTCCGTTGTGGGCCACTTCTATTCGATGAACACTGAAGCTTTCTTT.